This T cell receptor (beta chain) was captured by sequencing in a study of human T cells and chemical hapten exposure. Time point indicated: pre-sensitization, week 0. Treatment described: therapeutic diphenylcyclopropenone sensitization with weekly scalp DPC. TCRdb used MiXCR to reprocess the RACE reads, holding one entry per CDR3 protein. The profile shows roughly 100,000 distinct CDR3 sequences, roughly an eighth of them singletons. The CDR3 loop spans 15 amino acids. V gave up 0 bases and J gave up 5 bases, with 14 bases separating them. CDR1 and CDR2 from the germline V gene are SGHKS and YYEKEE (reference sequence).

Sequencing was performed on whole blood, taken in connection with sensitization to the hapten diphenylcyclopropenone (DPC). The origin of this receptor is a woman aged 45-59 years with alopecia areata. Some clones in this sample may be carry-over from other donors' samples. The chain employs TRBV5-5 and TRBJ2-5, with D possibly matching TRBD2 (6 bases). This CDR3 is CASSLEGGVVETQYF. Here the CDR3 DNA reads TGTGCCAGCAGCTTGGAGGGCGGGGTCGTCGAGACCCAGTACTTC. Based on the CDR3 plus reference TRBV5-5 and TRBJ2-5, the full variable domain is DAGVTQSPTHLIKTRGQQVTLRCSPISGHKSVSWYQQVLGQGPQFIFQYYEKEERGRGNFPDRFSARQFPNYSSELNVNALLLGDSALYLCASSLEGGVVETQYFGPGTRLLVL.